These 29 T cell receptor beta chains were all obtained from the same sample, sequenced in a study of T-cell reconstitution after alpha-beta-depleted transplantation in children listed by TCRdb under 2016. The library was generated by PCR. The sequencer listed for this sample is Illumina HiSeq 2500. TCR library preparation used molecular barcoding, with unique molecular identifiers applied to normalize quantification of the TCRbeta repertoire. TCRdb handled the public reads itself, with Q25 trimming in fastp and clone calling in MiXCR, and kept productive beta chains. CDR3 protein sequences are deduplicated, and each keeps its most common genes and DNA. This sample is represented by 600,000 to 700,000 distinct CDR3 sequences; less than 15% of them were singletons. Roughly 0.77% of the sample belongs to the ten largest clones. This specimen's treatment or condition label, per the study, means: allogeneic hematopoietic cell transplantation with graft depleted of TCRalphabeta T cells and CD19 B cells.

Sequencing used PBMCs, obtained before TCRalphabeta/CD19-depleted stem cell transplant. The receptors were gathered from a girl aged 2-10 years with congenital amegakaryocytic thrombocytopenia, due to receive a stem cell transplant.

This clonotype was recorded at least ten times. The chain joins TRBV11-2 to TRBJ2-2; 8 nucleotides line up with TRBD2. Losses at the gene ends were 2 bases for V and 5 bases for J; bases not matched to a gene: 10. The CDR3 has 17 residues. The germline CDR1 and CDR2 sequences are SGHAT and FQNNGV. The CDR3 DNA reads TGTGCCAGCAGCTTAAGGCCGGGAGGGCCGTCGACCGGGGAGCTGTTTTTT. Its translation: CASSLRPGGPSTGELFF.

Many counts were recorded for this clonotype. This chain uses TRBV6-1 with TRBJ1-2; D gene ambiguous. This CDR3 is built from 15 residues. The V end was cut by 5 bases, the J end by 4 bases, with 17 bases between. Germline lookup yields CDR1 MNHNS and CDR2 SASEGT. DNA for the CDR3: TGTGCCAGCAGTCCCTCTCCCGAAGAAGGCTATGGCTACACCTTC. It specifies CASSPSPEEGYGYTF.

The table lists this clonotype with many counts. This chain connects TRBV13 to TRBJ2-1; D is undetermined. Trimming shortened V by 5 bases and J by 2 bases, and 19 bases separated the two germline ends. Germline V gives CDR1 PRHDT, CDR2 FYEKMQ (reference sequence). The CDR3 is 17 residues long. This CDR3 reads CASSLRKVVMPYNEQFF. The CDR3, as DNA: TGTGCCAGCAGCCTAAGAAAGGTGGTCATGCCCTACAATGAGCAGTTCTTC.

J is TRBJ1-6 and V is TRBV5-1; possible D gene TRBD1, 6 bases. Per the germline V gene, CDR1 is SGHRS and CDR2 is YFSETQ. The CDR3 has 14 residues. With 4 bases removed from V and 8 bases from J, the gap between germline ends came to 13 bases. This CDR3 reads CASSPDREDSPLHF. DNA of the CDR3: TGCGCCAGCAGCCCGGACAGAGAAGATTCACCCCTCCACTTT.

The chain couples TRBV7-2 to TRBJ2-5; D is ambiguous. This CDR3 is built from 15 residues. Germline CDR1 SGHTA, CDR2 FQGNSA. V lost 1 base, J lost 5 bases, and 14 bases lay in between. The CDR3 loop reads CASSLVPASKETQYF. The CDR3 DNA reads TGTGCCAGCAGCTTAGTCCCGGCATCCAAGGAGACCCAGTACTTC.

This clonotype was detected only a few times. The V call is TRBV7-8, the J call TRBJ2-7; D may correspond to TRBD1 or TRBD2 (6 bases each). The CDR3 consists of 14 residues. Germline V gene data show CDR1 as SGHVS and CDR2 as FQNEAQ. V was shortened by 4 bases and J by 3 bases, with 13 bases between the two germline ends. Here the CDR3 DNA reads TGTGCCAGCAGCTCCTCGGGGGCGGTCTACGAGCAGTACTTC. This sequence encodes CASSSSGAVYEQYF.

A few counts support this clonotype. This sequence joins TRBV27 and TRBJ2-5; D gene uncertain. CDR1 and CDR2 (germline): MNHEY, SMNVEV (reference sequence). V was pared by 3 bases and J by 5 bases, with 13 bases between. The CDR3 sequence is 14 residues long. The CDR3 nucleotides read TGTGCCAGCAGTTTCCTCGGGTTCGGGGAGACCCAGTACTTC. It is translated as CASSFLGFGETQYF.

This clonotype appeared many times. The chain couples TRBV7-9 to TRBJ2-7; D possibly corresponds to TRBD2 (5 bases). There are 15 residues in the CDR3. Germline V gene data show CDR1 as SEHNR and CDR2 as FQNEAQ (reference sequence). The V end lost 2 bases, the J end lost 3 bases, and 14 bases lay between the germline ends. In nucleotides, the CDR3 is TGTGCCAGCAGCTTATCCCAACCTAGCTACTACGAGCAGTACTTC. This sequence encodes CASSLSQPSYYEQYF. Based on the CDR3 plus reference TRBV7-9 and TRBJ2-7, the full variable domain is DTGVSQNPRHKITKRGQNVTFRCDPISEHNRLYWYRQTLGQGPEFLTYFQNEAQLEKSRLLSDRFSAERPKGSFSTLEIQRTEQGDSAMYLCASSLSQPSYYEQYFGPGTRLTVT.

This clonotype was picked up a small number of times. V is TRBV21-1 and J is TRBJ2-7; the table's D call, TRBD1, was not checked against the DNA. TRBV21-1 is a pseudogene locus. The CDR3 has 12 residues. The CDR3 reads CASLGQGNEQYF. Here the CDR3 DNA reads TGTGCCAGCTTGGGACAGGGAAACGAGCAGTACTTC.

This chain uses TRBV7-2 with TRBJ1-5; D gene uncertain. The V gene lost 4 bases and the J gene lost 1 base, with 14 bases spanning the gap. Germline assignment: CDR1 SGHTA and CDR2 FQGNSA. CDR3 length: 16 amino acids. The CDR3 region has the DNA TGTGCCAGCAGCTCAGAGAGGTTCAGGAGCAATCAGCCCCAGCATTTT. Its protein product is CASSSERFRSNQPQHF.

This clonotype has a count of ten or more. The chain uses TRBV12-3 or TRBV12-4 and TRBJ2-7; D possibly corresponds to TRBD2 (5 bases). The CDR3 runs 15 residues. V was clipped by 3 bases and J by 4 bases, with 16 bases between them. The CDR3 spells CASSFEEVVTYEQYF. The CDR3 DNA reads as TGTGCCAGCAGTTTTGAGGAGGTGGTTACTTACGAGCAGTACTTC.

This clonotype has only a few counts. V is TRBV5-1 and J is TRBJ2-5, with D perhaps assigned TRBD1 or TRBD2 (5 bases each). V lost 3 bases to trimming and J lost 5 bases, with 17 bases between them. This CDR3 comprises 15 residues. Germline V gene sequence: CDR1 SGHRS, CDR2 YFSETQ. The CDR3 spells CASSWGPPFPETQYF. The CDR3, as DNA: TGCGCCAGCAGCTGGGGACCACCTTTTCCCGAGACCCAGTACTTC.

This rearrangement joins TRBV7-9 to TRBJ1-1; possible D gene TRBD1, 5 bases. The V end was cut by 5 bases, the J end by 0 bases, with 10 bases between. This CDR3 contains 14 residues. The germline gives CDR1 SEHNR, CDR2 FQNEAQ (reference sequence). This CDR3 reads CASSRPGVNTEAFF. The CDR3 nucleotides read TGTGCCAGCAGCCGACCGGGGGTGAACACTGAAGCTTTCTTT.

This clonotype was recorded many times. The chain employs TRBV3-1 and TRBJ2-2; unclear D gene. This CDR3 has 16 residues. Trimming cost V 3 bases and J 2 bases, with 13 bases left between them. The germline V gene encodes CDR1 LGHDT and CDR2 YNNKEL (reference sequence). CDR3 protein: CASSQRSGRNTGELFF. The DNA for the CDR3 is TGTGCCAGCAGCCAGAGGTCTGGGCGTAACACCGGGGAGCTGTTTTTT.

This clonotype appeared many times. The chain recombines TRBV9 with TRBJ2-2, with 10 bases matching TRBD2. CDR3 size: 16 residues. Germline V lookup: CDR1 SGDLS, CDR2 YYNGEE. V was pared by 0 bases and J by 5 bases, with 4 bases of the junction left unmatched. The chain's CDR3 is CASSVASGRATGELFF. In nucleotides, the CDR3 is TGTGCCAGCAGCGTAGCGAGCGGGAGGGCGACCGGGGAGCTGTTTTTT.

This clonotype was observed a handful of times. The J gene is TRBJ2-4, the V gene TRBV20-1; the match to TRBD2 covers 9 bases. This CDR3 has 14 amino acids. Per germline, CDR1 DFQATT and CDR2 SNEGSKA (reference sequence). V lost 6 bases and J lost 2; bases outside the gene matches: 5. The CDR3 DNA reads TGCAGTGCCCAGCTAGCGGGAACCAAAAACATTCAGTACTTC. This translates into CSAQLAGTKNIQYF.

This clonotype was recorded many times. V gene TRBV18 combines with J gene TRBJ2-7, with D unresolved. The V gene lost 2 bases and the J gene lost 3 bases, with 17 bases spanning the gap. Germline assignment: CDR1 KGHSH and CDR2 LQKENI. CDR3 length equals 16 residues. This CDR3 is CASSPKGPTEIYEQYF. As DNA, the CDR3 is TGTGCCAGCTCACCAAAAGGCCCAACCGAAATCTACGAGCAGTACTTC.

The rearrangement uses TRBV12-3 or TRBV12-4 and TRBJ2-7, with D tentatively TRBD1 (6 bases). This CDR3 comprises 15 residues. The V end lost 4 bases, the J end lost 1 base, and 14 bases lay between the germline ends. In nucleotides, the CDR3 is TGTGCCAGCAGTTCGTGGACAGATTCTTCCTACGAGCAGTACTTC. Its protein is CASSSWTDSSYEQYF.

There are many counts of this clonotype. V and J are TRBV29-1 and TRBJ2-7, with 9 bases aligning to TRBD1. Germline CDR1 is SQVTM and CDR2 is ANQGSEA. This CDR3 is built from 14 residues. Trimming took 0 bases from V and 6 from J; bases not matched to a gene: 6. As DNA, the CDR3 is TGCAGCGTTGAAGATCACGGACAGGGGTTCGAGCAGTACTTC. Residues: CSVEDHGQGFEQYF.

In this sample, this clonotype turned up many times. The chain recombines TRBV20-1 with TRBJ1-1, with D maybe TRBD1 (6 bases). Germline CDR1 and CDR2: DFQATT and SNEGSKA (reference sequence). CDR3 length: 11 amino acids. The CDR3: CRLGGPTEAFF. CDR3 nucleotides: TGCAGATTGGGGGGGCCCACTGAAGCTTTCTTT.

In its sample, this clonotype was seen many times. The J gene is TRBJ1-5, the V gene TRBV7-2; D is ambiguous. Germline V gives CDR1 SGHTA, CDR2 FQGNSA. This CDR3 is built from 15 residues. V lost 3 bases to trimming and J lost 6 bases, with 15 bases between them. Here the CDR3 reads CASSFFVGFGQPQHF. The CDR3 region has the DNA TGTGCCAGCAGCTTCTTCGTGGGTTTTGGTCAGCCCCAGCATTTT.

This clonotype was counted a few times. The V gene is TRBV29-1, the J gene TRBJ2-3, with 8 bases that match TRBD2. From germline, CDR1 is SQVTM and CDR2 ANQGSEA. The CDR3 spans 13 residues. The CDR3 region is CIAGTRDSDTQYF. The CDR3 nucleotides read TGCATCGCCGGGACTAGGGACTCCGATACGCAGTATTTT.

There are a few counts of this clonotype. The V call is TRBV20-1, the J call TRBJ2-1, with 7 bases aligning to TRBD2. The germline CDR1 and CDR2 sequences are DFQATT and SNEGSKA (reference sequence). This CDR3 spans 16 amino acids. The trim removed 3 bases at V and 3 bases at J, leaving 11 bases unmatched. In DNA form, the CDR3 reads TGCAGTGCTAGGACTCTACTAGCGAATCTCTACAATGAGCAGTTCTTC. Its translation: CSARTLLANLYNEQFF.

This clonotype was detected ten times or more. CDR3 nucleotide sequence: TGTGCCAGCAGTTTATATGGGGCTATACTAGCGGCCGAAGAGACCCAGTACTTC. Protein sequence: CASSLYGAILAAEETQYF. The chain is built from TRBV28 and TRBJ2-5; 8 nucleotides agree with TRBD2. Germline lookup yields CDR1 MDHEN and CDR2 SYDVKM. V dropped 1 base and J dropped 3; count of bases not matched to a gene: 13. The CDR3 has 18 amino acids.

The CDR3, as DNA: TGCGCCAGCAGTCCCCGAGGCGGGAGGGCCGTAAATGAGCAGTTCTTC. Translating gives CASSPRGGRAVNEQFF. V is TRBV5-1 and J is TRBJ2-1, with 9 bases aligning to TRBD2. V shed 5 bases and J 7 bases; nucleotides not matched to a gene: 13. The CDR3 contains 16 residues. Germline V gives CDR1 SGHRS, CDR2 YFSETQ.

The sample holds a few counts of this clonotype. This rearrangement joins TRBV6-1 to TRBJ2-4; D gene unclear. The CDR3 is made up of 16 amino acids. The V gene's germline CDR1 is MNHNS and CDR2 SASEGT. V was trimmed by 6 bases and J by 1 base, leaving 16 bases between them. The CDR3 DNA follows: TGTGCCAGCAGATCGCTTACCACCGCTGCCAAAAACATTCAGTACTTC. Its translation is CASRSLTTAAKNIQYF.

This clonotype was seen a few times. The chain joins TRBV28 to TRBJ2-7; D unclear. The germline V and J ends were trimmed by 4 bases and 2 bases, with 15 bases remaining between them. CDR3 length: 15 amino acids. Germline CDR1 and CDR2: MDHEN and SYDVKM. The CDR3 spells CASSSPVAAPYEQYF. Written as DNA, the CDR3 is TGTGCCAGCAGTTCTCCCGTGGCGGCACCCTACGAGCAGTACTTC.

This clonotype was observed a few times. J is TRBJ2-2 and V is TRBV4-1; D uncertain. This CDR3 is 14 amino acids long. CDR1 and CDR2 from the germline V gene are MGHRA and YSYEKL. The ends were cut back, 1 base at V and 3 bases at J, with 6 bases in the middle. The CDR3 DNA reads as TGCGCCAGCAGCCAAGTAGGCGACACCGGGGAGCTGTTTTTT. It encodes CASSQVGDTGELFF.

This clonotype was detected many times. The chain uses TRBV5-6 and TRBJ2-7; 10 nucleotides align to TRBD2. Unmatched junction bases numbered 10, after V lost 1 base and J lost 9 bases. The V gene's germline CDR1 is SGHDT and CDR2 YYEEEE. The CDR3 extends over 15 amino acids. The CDR3 DNA sequence: TGTGCCAGCAGCTTGTGGCCTAGCGGGAGTGATGGGCAGTACTTC. The encoded protein is CASSLWPSGSDGQYF.